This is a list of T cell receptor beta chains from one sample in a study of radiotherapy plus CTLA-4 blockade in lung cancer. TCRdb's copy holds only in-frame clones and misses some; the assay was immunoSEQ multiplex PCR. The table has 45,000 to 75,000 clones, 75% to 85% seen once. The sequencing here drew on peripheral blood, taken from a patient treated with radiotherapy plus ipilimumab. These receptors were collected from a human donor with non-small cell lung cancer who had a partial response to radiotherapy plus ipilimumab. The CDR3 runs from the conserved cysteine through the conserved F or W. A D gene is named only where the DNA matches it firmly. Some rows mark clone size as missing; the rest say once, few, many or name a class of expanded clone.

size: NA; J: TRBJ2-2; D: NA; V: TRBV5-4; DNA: TGTGCCAGCAGCCCCCCCAAGGGAGGTGGCACCGGGGAGCTGTTTTTT; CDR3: CASSPPKGGGTGELFF
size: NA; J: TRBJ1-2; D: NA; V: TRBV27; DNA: TGTGCCAGCAGTTTATCGGGGGCCGCCGGGAACTATGGCTACACCTTC; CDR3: CASSLSGAAGNYGYTF
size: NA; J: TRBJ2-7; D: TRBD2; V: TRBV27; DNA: TGTGCCAGCAGTTTAGGGACTAGCGGGGCCACCCGCGAGCAGTACTTC; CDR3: CASSLGTSGATREQYF
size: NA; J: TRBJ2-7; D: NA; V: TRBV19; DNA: TGTGCCAGTAGTTTCGGGAGTGTTTACGAGCAGTACTTC; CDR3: CASSFGSVYEQYF
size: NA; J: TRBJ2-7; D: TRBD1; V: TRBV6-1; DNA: TGTGCCAGCAGTGATAGATGGGACAGGGTTACCTACGAGCAGTACTTC; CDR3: CASSDRWDRVTYEQYF
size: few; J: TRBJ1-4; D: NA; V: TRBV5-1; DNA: TGCGCCAGCAGCCTTGCGGGTGGAGGGAGTGAAAAACTGTTTTTT; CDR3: CASSLAGGGSEKLFF
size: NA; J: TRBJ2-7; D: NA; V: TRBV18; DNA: TGTGCCAGCTCTCTCACGGCAGGGCAGGAAGAGCAGTACTTC; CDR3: CASSLTAGQEEQYF
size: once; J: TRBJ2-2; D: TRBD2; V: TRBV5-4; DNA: TGTGCCAGCAGTACCTGGCAGGCGGGGGGCGGCACCGGGGAGCTGTTTTTT; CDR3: CASSTWQAGGGTGELFF
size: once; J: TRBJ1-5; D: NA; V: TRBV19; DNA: TGTGCCAGTAGACTTTTCAGGGGAGACAATCAGCCCCAGCATTTT; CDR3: CASRLFRGDNQPQHF
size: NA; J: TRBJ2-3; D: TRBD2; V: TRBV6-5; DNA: TGTGCCAGCAGACAAAGCGGGGCGTACACAGATACGCAGTATTTT; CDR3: CASRQSGAYTDTQYF
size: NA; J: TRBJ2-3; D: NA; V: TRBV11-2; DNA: TGTGCCAGCAGCTCCCTGACAGGCACAGATACGCAGTATTTT; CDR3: CASSSLTGTDTQYF
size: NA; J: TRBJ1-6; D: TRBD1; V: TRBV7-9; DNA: TGTGCCAGCAGACCGGGACAGATATCACCCCTCCACTTT; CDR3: CASRPGQISPLHF
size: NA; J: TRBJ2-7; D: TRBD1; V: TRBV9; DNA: TGTGCCAGCAGCCCCATCAGGGGGAGAAGCTCCTACGAGCAGTACTTC; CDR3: CASSPIRGRSSYEQYF
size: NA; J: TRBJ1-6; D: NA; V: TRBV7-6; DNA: TGTGCCAGCAGCTTAGGTCAATTTTCACCCCTCCACTTT; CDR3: CASSLGQFSPLHF
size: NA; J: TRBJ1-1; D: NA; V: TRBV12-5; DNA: TGTGCTAGTGGTCCGGGGGGTAACACTGAAGCTTTCTTT; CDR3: CASGPGGNTEAFF
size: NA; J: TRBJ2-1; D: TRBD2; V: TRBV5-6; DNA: TGTGCCAGCAGCTTATCGGGACTAGGGGTGTACAATGAGCAGTTCTTC; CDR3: CASSLSGLGVYNEQFF
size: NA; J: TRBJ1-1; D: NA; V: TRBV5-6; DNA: TGTGCCAGCAGCCTTCCTCGGGTTGGAGGCACTGAAGCTTTCTTT; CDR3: CASSLPRVGGTEAFF
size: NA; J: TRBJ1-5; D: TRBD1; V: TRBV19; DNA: TGTGCCAGTAGTATCGGTAAGGGGGCGGGCAATCAGCCCCAGCATTTT; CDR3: CASSIGKGAGNQPQHF
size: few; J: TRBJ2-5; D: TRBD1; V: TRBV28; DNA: TGTGCCAGCAGTCCACAGGGGGGAGGAATGGAGACCCAGTACTTC; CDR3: CASSPQGGGMETQYF
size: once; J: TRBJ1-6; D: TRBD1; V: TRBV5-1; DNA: TGCGCCAGCAACCCGGGACAGGGTCGTAATTCACCCCTCCACTTT; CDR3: CASNPGQGRNSPLHF
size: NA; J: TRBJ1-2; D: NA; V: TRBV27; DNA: TGTGCCAGCAGTTTCGGGACATCTCCGGGATATGGCTACACCTTC; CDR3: CASSFGTSPGYGYTF
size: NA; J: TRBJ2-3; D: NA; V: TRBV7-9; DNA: TGTGCCAGCAGCTTAGGACAGGTTAGCACAGATACGCAGTATTTT; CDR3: CASSLGQVSTDTQYF
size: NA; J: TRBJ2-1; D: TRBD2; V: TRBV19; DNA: TGTGCCAGTAGTATAGTTGGCGGGGGGACCTCCTACAATGAGCAGTTCTTC; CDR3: CASSIVGGGTSYNEQFF
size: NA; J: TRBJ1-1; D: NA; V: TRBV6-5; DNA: TGTGCCAGCAGTTACGCCGTGGGGGCGATCACTGAAGCTTTCTTT; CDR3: CASSYAVGAITEAFF
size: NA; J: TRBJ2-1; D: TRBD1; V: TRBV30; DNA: TGTGCCTGCCGCAGGGACAGGGGTGACAATGAGCAGTTCTTC; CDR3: CACRRDRGDNEQFF
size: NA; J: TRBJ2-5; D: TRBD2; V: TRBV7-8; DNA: TGTGCCAGCAGCGCTATAGCGGGGGGCCGAGAGACCCAGTACTTC; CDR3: CASSAIAGGRETQYF
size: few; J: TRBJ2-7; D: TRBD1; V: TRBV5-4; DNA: TGTGCCAGCAGCGGGCCGGGACAGGGGAAGTCCTCCTACGAGCAGTACTTC; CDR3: CASSGPGQGKSSYEQYF
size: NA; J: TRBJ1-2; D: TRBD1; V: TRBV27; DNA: TGTGCCAGCAGTGACATAGGACAGGGACCTGGCTACACCTTC; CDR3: CASSDIGQGPGYTF
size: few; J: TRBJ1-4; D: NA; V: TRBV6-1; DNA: TGTGCCAGCAGTGCGCATCGGGGTGGTGAACGGGAAAAACTGTTTTTT; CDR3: CASSAHRGGEREKLFF
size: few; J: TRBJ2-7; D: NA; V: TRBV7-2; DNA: TGTGCCAGCAGCTTAGACAGGGCAACCTACGAGCAGTACTTC; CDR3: CASSLDRATYEQYF
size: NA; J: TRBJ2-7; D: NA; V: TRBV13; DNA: TGTGCCAGCAGCTTAGTAGGCAGGGGATCCTACGAGCAGTACTTC; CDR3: CASSLVGRGSYEQYF
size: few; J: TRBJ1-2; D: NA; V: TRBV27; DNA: TGTGCCAGCAGTTTCGCTCGTGGACAGAGCTTTTCCTACTATGGCTACACCTTC; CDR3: CASSFARGQSFSYYGYTF
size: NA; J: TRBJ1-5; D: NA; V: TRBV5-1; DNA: TGCGCCAGCAGCGTATCAGGGGCCAACAATCAGCCCCAGCATTTT; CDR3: CASSVSGANNQPQHF
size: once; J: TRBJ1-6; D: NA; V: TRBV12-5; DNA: TGTGCTAGTGGTTTGTCCCAGGGATATTTTTCACCCCTCCACTTT; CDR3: CASGLSQGYFSPLHF
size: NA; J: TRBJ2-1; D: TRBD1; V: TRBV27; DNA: TGTGCCAGCACGACAGGGGGAGGGGCCGCCTACAATGAGCAGTTCTTC; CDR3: CASTTGGGAAYNEQFF
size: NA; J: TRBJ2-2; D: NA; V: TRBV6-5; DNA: TGTGCCAGCAGTTACTTCTGGAACACCGGGGAGCTGTTTTTT; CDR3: CASSYFWNTGELFF
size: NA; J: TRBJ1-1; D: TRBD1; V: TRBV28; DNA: TGTGCCAGCTTGGGACAGGGGCGAACTGAAGCTTTCTTT; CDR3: CASLGQGRTEAFF
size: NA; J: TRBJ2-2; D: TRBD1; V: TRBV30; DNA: TGTGCCTGGAGTACATTGACAGGGATGGTTACCGGGGAGCTGTTTTTT; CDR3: CAWSTLTGMVTGELFF
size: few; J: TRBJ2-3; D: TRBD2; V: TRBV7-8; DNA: TGTGCCAGCAAGGGACTAGCTTTCCCCTTGTCGCAGTATTTT; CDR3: CASKGLAFPLSQYF
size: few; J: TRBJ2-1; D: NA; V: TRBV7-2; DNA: TGTGCCAGCAGCTACGGGGGGCCAAATGAGCAGTTCTTC; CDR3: CASSYGGPNEQFF
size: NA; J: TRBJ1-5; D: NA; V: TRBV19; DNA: TGTGCCAGTAGTCCAGGGGAAAACCAGCCCCAGCATTTT; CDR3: CASSPGENQPQHF
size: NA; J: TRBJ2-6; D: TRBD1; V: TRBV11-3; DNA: TGTGCCAGCAGCACCGGACAGGGAAGGGAGGCCAACGTCCTGACTTTC; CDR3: CASSTGQGREANVLTF
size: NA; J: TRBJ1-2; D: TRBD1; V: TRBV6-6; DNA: TGTGCCAGCAGTCCACAAGCGACAGGGCCGGGCTACACCTTC; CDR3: CASSPQATGPGYTF
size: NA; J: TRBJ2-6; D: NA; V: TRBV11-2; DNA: TGTGCCAGCAGCTTAGTGGGGGGAACTGGGGCCAACGTCCTGACTTTC; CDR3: CASSLVGGTGANVLTF
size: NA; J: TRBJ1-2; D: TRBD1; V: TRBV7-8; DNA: TGTGCCAGCAGCTTGACAGGGAACGGTAACTATGGCTACACCTTC; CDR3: CASSLTGNGNYGYTF
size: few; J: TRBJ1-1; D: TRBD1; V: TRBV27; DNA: TGTGCCAGCAGTTTAAAGGGCCCCCCCACAGGGGGCTGGAGGGCTTTCTTT; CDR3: CASSLKGPPTGGWRAFF
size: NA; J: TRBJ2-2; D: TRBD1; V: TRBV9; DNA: TGTGCCAGCAGCCACAAGGGACAGGGGAGCACCGGGGAGCTGTTTTTT; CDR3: CASSHKGQGSTGELFF
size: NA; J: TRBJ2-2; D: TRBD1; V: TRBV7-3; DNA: TGTGCCAGCAGCCGCGACAGGGTAACCGGGGAGCTGTTTTTT; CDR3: CASSRDRVTGELFF
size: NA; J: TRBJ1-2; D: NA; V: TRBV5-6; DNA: TGTGCCAGCCCCCCCAGGGTTAACTATGGCTACACCTTC; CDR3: CASPPRVNYGYTF
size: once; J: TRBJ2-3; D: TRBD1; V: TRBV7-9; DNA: TGTGCCAGCAGCTTAAATCGAGGTACAGGGGGCAACACAGATACGCAGTATTTT; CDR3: CASSLNRGTGGNTDTQYF
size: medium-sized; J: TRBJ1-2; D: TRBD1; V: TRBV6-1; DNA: TGTGCCAGCAGTGAAACAGGGGGCGTTGGCTACACCTTC; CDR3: CASSETGGVGYTF
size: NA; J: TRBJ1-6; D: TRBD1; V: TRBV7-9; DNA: TGTGCCAGCAGCCCCCGGGACAGCTATAATTCACCCCTCCACTTT; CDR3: CASSPRDSYNSPLHF
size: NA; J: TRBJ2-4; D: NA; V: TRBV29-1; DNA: TGCAGCGCCATACAGGCGGTGGACATTCAGTACTTC; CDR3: CSAIQAVDIQYF
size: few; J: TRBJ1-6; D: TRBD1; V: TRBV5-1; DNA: TGCGCCAGCAGGCACCTTGACAGGGAGAATTCACCCCTCCACTTT; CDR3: CASRHLDRENSPLHF
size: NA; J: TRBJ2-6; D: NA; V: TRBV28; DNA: TGTGCCAGCAGTCTCCTAGGGGCCTCTGGGGCCAACGTCCTGACTTTC; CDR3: CASSLLGASGANVLTF